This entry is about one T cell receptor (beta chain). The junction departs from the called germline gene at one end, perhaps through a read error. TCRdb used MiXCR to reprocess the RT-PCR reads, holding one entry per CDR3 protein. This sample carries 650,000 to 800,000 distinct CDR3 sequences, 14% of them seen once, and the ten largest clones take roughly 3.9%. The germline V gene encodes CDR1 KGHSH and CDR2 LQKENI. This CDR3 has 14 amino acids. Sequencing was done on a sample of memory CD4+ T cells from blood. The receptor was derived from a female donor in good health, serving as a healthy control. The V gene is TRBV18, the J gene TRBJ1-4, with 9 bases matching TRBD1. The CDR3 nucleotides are TGTTCCAGCTCCCTACGGACAGGGGAGGAAAAACTGTTTTTT. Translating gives CSSSLRTGEEKLFF.